The 10 T cell receptor beta chains below come from one sample, sequenced in a study of Tregs in tolerant kidney transplant recipients. The assay was immunoSEQ multiplex PCR, and TCRdb's table has in-frame clones only and misses some. The sample gives tens of thousands of clones, nearly 98% of which show up once; around 0.6% is in the top ten. The material sequenced was CD4+ T cells from blood, taken before the transplant. These receptors were collected from a human donor who received a combined kidney and bone marrow transplant.

This clone was counted once. V is TRBV28 and J is TRBJ2-7, with 9 bases identical to TRBD2. V was pared by 10 bases and J by 6 bases, with 13 bases of the junction left unmatched. Germline-derived CDR1 and CDR2 are MDHEN and SYDVKM. This CDR3 region has 14 residues. The CDR3 region is CATSPGLATTEQYF. The CDR3 nucleotides read TGTGCCACCTCTCCCGGACTAGCGACGACCGAGCAGTACTTC. The full variable domain, rest sourced from reference TRBV28 and TRBJ2-7, is DVKVTQSSRYLVKRTGEKVFLECVQDMDHENMFWYRQDPGLGLRLIYFSYDVKMKEKGDIPEGYSVSREKKERFSLILESASTNQTSMYLCATSPGLATTEQYFGPGTRLTVT.

Only a few counts were recorded for this clone. The chain joins TRBV11-3 to TRBJ1-5; 8 bases fit TRBD1. The V and J ends lost 5 bases and 6 bases, in that order; junction bases with no gene match: 3. Germline lookup yields CDR1 SGHNT and CDR2 YENEEA. The CDR3 contains 13 residues. The CDR3 nucleotides are TGTGCCAGCAGCGCTACAGGGGGTCAGCCCCAGCATTTT. Encoded protein: CASSATGGQPQHF.

The CDR3 reads CAISPVGTGYSPLHF. The CDR3 DNA sequence: TGTGCCATCAGTCCCGTGGGGACAGGGTATTCACCCCTCCACTTT. The gene calls are TRBV10-3 and TRBJ1-6; 9 positions match TRBD1. The trim removed 5 bases at V and 8 bases at J, leaving 7 bases unmatched. The germline V gene encodes CDR1 ENHRY and CDR2 SYGVKD. The CDR3 is 15 residues long.

The chain has TRBV7-2 and TRBJ2-2; tentatively, D is TRBD2 (5 bases). This CDR3 is 16 amino acids long. Trimming shortened V by 0 bases and J by 6 bases, and 14 bases separated the two germline ends. In germline, CDR1 is SGHTA, CDR2 FQGNSA. CDR3 in amino acids: CASSLALQAGAGELFF. The CDR3 DNA follows: TGTGCCAGCAGCTTAGCTCTTCAAGCCGGGGCCGGGGAGCTGTTTTTT. The variable domain in full, completed from reference TRBV7-2 and TRBJ2-2, reads GAGVSQSPSNKVTEKGKDVELRCDPISGHTALYWYRQSLGQGLEFLIYFQGNSAPDKSGLPSDRFSAERTGGSVSTLTIQRTQQEDSAVYLCASSLALQAGAGELFFGEGSRLTVL.

The chain is built from TRBV6-6 and TRBJ2-3; 9 nucleotides line up with TRBD2. J was trimmed by 4 bases and V by 8 bases; bases with no gene match: 4. CDR1 MNHNY and CDR2 SVGAGI come from the germline V gene (reference sequence). The CDR3 consists of 13 residues. CDR3 coding DNA: TGTGCCAGCTGGACTAGCGATGCAGATACGCAGTATTTT. Translation: CASWTSDADTQYF.

The chain is built from TRBV7-6 and TRBJ1-2, with D maybe TRBD1 (6 bases). CDR3 length equals 13 residues. CDR1 SGHVS and CDR2 FNYEAQ come from the germline V gene. Trimming left V 3 bases short and J 8 bases short, with 13 bases between. Written as DNA, the CDR3 is TGTGCCAGCAGCTTCAGCGCAGGGGAAGGCTACACCTTC. This translates into CASSFSAGEGYTF.

The chain employs TRBV5-1 and TRBJ1-5; D perhaps matches TRBD1 (6 bases). Trimming stripped 2 bases from V and 4 bases from J, with 10 bases between. Germline lookup yields CDR1 SGHRS and CDR2 YFSETQ. The length of the CDR3 is 14 residues. CDR3 coding DNA: TGCGCCAGCAGCTTCACAGGGATGAATCAGCCCCAGCATTTT. This translates into CASSFTGMNQPQHF.

The CDR3 nucleotides are TGTGCCAGCAGCTTGCAACCACAAAGCTCTGGAAACACCATATATTTT. Its translation is CASSLQPQSSGNTIYF. This rearrangement joins TRBV7-2 to TRBJ1-3; D remains ambiguous. Germline V lookup: CDR1 SGHTA, CDR2 FQGNSA. V lost 3 bases to trimming and J lost 0 bases, with 12 bases between them. This CDR3 contains 16 residues.

This rearrangement joins TRBV18 to TRBJ2-1, with TRBD2 identical over 14 bases. The V gene's germline CDR1 is KGHSH and CDR2 LQKENI. The CDR3 sequence is 16 residues long. V was clipped by 6 bases and J by 6 bases; unmatched bases: 7. CDR3 sequence: CASSRRTSGRINEQFF. As DNA, the CDR3 is TGTGCCAGCTCCCGGAGGACTAGCGGGAGGATCAATGAGCAGTTCTTC.

This chain joins TRBV14 and TRBJ2-1; 11 bases are shared with TRBD2. The CDR3 extends over 15 amino acids. Germline V gives CDR1 SGHDN, CDR2 FVKESK. Germline trimming cut 1 base from V and 8 bases from J; bases unmatched to any gene: 4. The CDR3 region has the DNA TGTGCCAGCAGCCAAGTACTAGCGGGAGTCGATGAGCAGTTCTTC. Protein: CASSQVLAGVDEQFF.